Listed below are T cell receptor beta chains from one sample, sequenced in a study of blood T cell repertoires in COVID-19. The assay was immunoSEQ multiplex PCR, and TCRdb's table has in-frame clones only and misses some. Of some 300,000 clones in the sample, about nine tenths are singletons; the top ten hold about 6%. The sample was peripheral blood. Receptor source: a woman in her 50s with COVID-19, enrolled during active disease. Each CDR3 is given with its conserved first and last residue. A D gene is named only where the DNA matches it firmly. Some rows have no size entry. The others give once, few or many, or a class for an expanded clone.

>TRBJ2-1|-|TRBV24-1|TRBD2
CATSDLPGRDGETTEQFF
TGTGCCACCAGTGATTTGCCCGGGAGGGACGGGGAGACCACTGAGCAGTTCTTC
>TRBJ2-7|-|TRBV5-4|-
CASSLDRSTYEQYF
TGTGCCAGCAGCTTGGACAGGTCCACCTACGAGCAGTACTTC
>TRBJ2-3|-|TRBV7-9|TRBD2
CASSPRTSGSSNTQYF
TGTGCCAGCAGCCCCAGGACTAGCGGGTCTTCGAATACGCAGTATTTT
>TRBJ2-7|-|TRBV5-5|TRBD2
CASSWTISGRDEQYF
TGTGCCAGCAGCTGGACCATTAGCGGGAGAGACGAGCAGTACTTC
>TRBJ2-1|-|TRBV5-1|TRBD2
CASSLGLAGLDEQFF
TGCGCCAGCAGCTTAGGACTAGCGGGATTGGATGAGCAGTTCTTC
>TRBJ2-2|-|TRBV11-2|TRBD2
CASRTGTSGPGELFF
TGTGCCAGCAGAACCGGGACTAGCGGCCCCGGGGAGCTGTTTTTT
>TRBJ1-4|-|TRBV3-1/TRBV3-2|-
CASSPQMGHGKLFF
TGTGCCAGCAGCCCACAGATGGGACACGGGAAACTGTTTTTT
>TRBJ1-1|-|TRBV10-3|-
CAIRAQGLMNTEAFF
TGTGCCATCAGGGCGCAGGGGTTGATGAACACTGAAGCTTTCTTT
>TRBJ2-1|once|TRBV18|-
CASSPPEFSPSNEQFF
TGTGCCAGCTCACCACCGGAGTTCAGCCCCTCCAATGAGCAGTTCTTC
>TRBJ1-1|-|TRBV11-3|-
CASSQTVNTEAFF
TGTGCCAGCAGCCAGACAGTGAACACTGAAGCTTTCTTT
>TRBJ2-7|-|TRBV2|TRBD2
CASSERTSGSYEQYF
TGTGCCAGCAGTGAAAGGACTAGCGGGAGCTACGAGCAGTACTTC
>TRBJ1-2|-|TRBV7-2|TRBD1
CASSFGYVRQGWSHGYTF
TGTGCCAGCAGCTTTGGTTACGTCCGACAGGGATGGTCCCATGGCTACACCTTC
>TRBJ2-5|-|TRBV7-6|-
CASSWAQETQYF
TGTGCCAGCAGCTGGGCCCAAGAGACCCAGTACTTC
>TRBJ1-4|-|TRBV3-1/TRBV3-2|-
CASSQPGHENYATNEKLFF
TGTGCCAGCAGCCAGCCGGGACACGAGAACTACGCAACTAATGAAAAACTGTTTTTT
>TRBJ1-1|-|TRBV5-4|TRBD1
CASSLAGTGLTEAFF
TGTGCCAGCAGCTTAGCCGGGACAGGCCTCACTGAAGCTTTCTTT
>TRBJ2-7|-|TRBV5-6|TRBD1
CASSVTGQHYEQYF
TGTGCCAGCAGCGTGACAGGGCAACACTACGAGCAGTACTTC
>TRBJ2-3|-|TRBV25-1|-
CASSGRQPPDTQYF
TGTGCCAGCAGTGGTCGACAGCCCCCAGATACGCAGTATTTT
>TRBJ2-7|-|TRBV29-1|-
CSAGRGAVGEQYF
TGCAGCGCCGGTCGGGGGGCGGTAGGGGAGCAGTACTTC
>TRBJ2-7|-|TRBV19|TRBD2
CASSFGSSGSPYEQYF
TGTGCCAGTAGTTTTGGTTCTAGCGGGAGTCCCTACGAGCAGTACTTC